The next 5 T cell receptor beta chains were all read from a single sample in a study of cytomegalovirus exposure and HLA in healthy donors. PCR was performed using 60 Vbeta and 13 Jbeta primers. Libraries were prepared by immunoSEQ multiplex PCR; TCRdb keeps only in-frame clonotypes and omits some of them. The specimen's table records about 130,000 clones. Sequenced material: PBMCs. The receptors come from a woman in her thirties or forties in good health and CMV-seropositive.

The chain joins TRBV2 to TRBJ2-1, with TRBD2 matching over 9 bases. V shed 3 bases, J shed 8 bases, and the junction held 8 bases outside the gene matches. CDR3 length: 15 residues. CDR1 and CDR2 from the germline V gene are SNHLY and FYNNEI. CDR3 nucleotide sequence: TGTGCCAGCAGTGATGTGGCTAGCGGGAACCATGAGCAGTTCTTC. It yields the protein CASSDVASGNHEQFF.

V gene TRBV5-6 combines with J gene TRBJ2-7; 11 positions match TRBD2. Germline V lookup: CDR1 SGHDT, CDR2 YYEEEE. The CDR3 extends over 15 amino acids. Germline trimming cut 5 bases from V and 4 bases from J; bases unmatched to any gene: 8. CDR3 protein: CASRILAGVTYEQYF. The DNA for the CDR3 is TGTGCCAGCAGGATACTAGCGGGAGTAACTTACGAGCAGTACTTC.

The chain uses TRBV28 and TRBJ1-4; no clear D gene. This CDR3 has 16 amino acids. V was shortened by 5 bases and J by 4 bases, with 17 bases between the two germline ends. Germline CDR1 and CDR2: MDHEN and SYDVKM. CDR3 loop: CASSQQRGGFNEKLFF. CDR3 DNA: TGTGCCAGCAGTCAACAACGGGGTGGATTTAATGAAAAACTGTTTTTT.

The chain carries TRBV4-1 and TRBJ2-1; D remains unclear. Germline V lookup: CDR1 MGHRA, CDR2 YSYEKL. V was shortened by 1 base and J by 7 bases, with 8 bases between the two germline ends. CDR3 length: 13 residues. The CDR3 DNA follows: TGCGCCAGCAGCCAAGCGAAAACAAATGAGCAGTTCTTC. This translates into CASSQAKTNEQFF.

The CDR3 loop reads CASSEGTSTGELFF. In DNA, the CDR3 is TGTGCCAGCAGTGAAGGAACTAGCACCGGGGAGCTGTTTTTT. This chain links TRBV6-1 with TRBJ2-2; D is possibly TRBD2 (5 bases). The ends were cut back, 1 base at V and 4 bases at J, with 7 bases in the middle. This CDR3 has 14 amino acids. Germline loops: CDR1 MNHNS, CDR2 SASEGT.